The 9 T cell receptor beta chains in this list originate from one sample, sequenced in a study of tumor-infiltrating lymphocytes in primary liver carcinoma. They got blood RNA out of unsorted whole blood and also pulled out germline DNA. cDNA specific to TCR beta was made from 450 to 650 ng of total RNA, with a constant-region primer employed for priming. Employing slightly modified ARM-PCR, three nested multiplex PCR rounds were run, and these gave rise to the TCR beta libraries. PCR rounds one and two used TRBV1-TRBV30 forward primers with a C-beta reverse primer for 9 to 10 cycles each. TCRdb passed the multiplex PCR reads through MiXCR, listing each CDR3 protein once. The sample carries 330,000 or so distinct CDR3 sequences, about 61% recorded once. The specimen was peripheral blood. These receptors came from a man aged 40-50 years with primary liver carcinoma and hepatitis B virus infection.

As for this clonotype: The junction departs from the called germline gene at one end, perhaps through a read error. V gene TRBV6-2 or TRBV6-3 combines with J gene TRBJ2-3; D call uncertain. This CDR3 region has 13 residues. Germline V lookup: CDR1 MNHEY, CDR2 SVGEGT. The CDR3 nucleotides read TGTACCAGCCGGACCTCTAGCACAGATACGCAGTATTTT. It translates to CTSRTSSTDTQYF.

The table lists this clonotype with a count of one. With a much larger clone just one base away, this may be a read error. The chain has TRBV4-1 and TRBJ2-3; 15 nucleotides agree with TRBD2. Per the germline V gene, CDR1 is MGHRA and CDR2 is YSYEKL. The CDR3 contains 16 residues. CDR3 in DNA: TGCGCCAGGAGCCAAGGACTAGCGGGGGGGCAAGATACGCAGTATTTT. Translation gives CARSQGLAGGQDTQYF.

In the case of this clonotype: A much larger clonotype is one base distant, so this may be a read error. The gene calls are TRBV6-1 and TRBJ2-1; D ambiguous. Germline V gene sequence: CDR1 MNHNS, CDR2 SASEGT. The CDR3 runs to 10 residues. The chain's CDR3 is CATATNVQFF. Written as DNA, the CDR3 is TGTGCCACGGCTACCAATGTGCAGTTCTTC.

Remarks on this clonotype: The CDR3 carries no conserved terminal phenylalanine or tryptophan, so it likely arises from a read error. The chain links TRBV11-1 to TRBJ2-5, with D hard to call. Deletions cut 4 bases from V and 1 base from J, with 4 bases between. The CDR3 is 12 residues long. Germline lookup yields CDR1 SGHAT and CDR2 FQDESV (reference sequence). The CDR3 sequence is CASSSTQETQYS. CDR3 DNA: TGTGCCAGCAGCTCAACCCAAGAGACCCAGTACTCC.

Concerning this clonotype itself: The junction and the germline gene differ at one end; a read error may be behind it. The V call is TRBV6-1, the J call TRBJ1-5; D uncertain. CDR3 length equals 15 residues. Per germline, CDR1 MNHNS and CDR2 SASEGT. For the CDR3, the DNA is TGTGCCAGCAGTGACTTGGGCCATAGTAATCAGCCCCGGCATTTT. Its translation: CASSDLGHSNQPRHF.

Remarks on this clonotype: One base away lies a much larger clone, so this may be a sequencing read error. The V call is TRBV6-5, the J call TRBJ2-3, with a weak D call TRBD1 (6 bases). CDR3 length: 14 amino acids. The germline gives CDR1 MNHEY, CDR2 SVGAGI. V was trimmed by 5 bases and J by 1 base, leaving 10 bases between them. Here the CDR3 reads CASSHNRGTDTQYF. Written as DNA, the CDR3 is TGTGCCAGCAGTCACAACAGGGGCACAGATACGCAGTATTTT.

Remarks on this clonotype: It may be a read error: a sequence one base away is much more abundant. J is TRBJ2-5 and V is TRBV6-2 or TRBV6-3; TRBD1 matches at 7 bases. The CDR3 covers 14 residues. Germline V lookup: CDR1 MNHEY, CDR2 SVGEGT. The CDR3 DNA follows: TGTGCCAGCAGTGTGACTTGGGACAGCGAGAGCCAGTACTTC. Amino acids: CASSVTWDSESQYF.

The CDR3 bases are TGTGCCAGCGGCCATGACCGACTAGCGGGAAGAGAGACCCAGTACTTC. Residues: CASGHDRLAGRETQYF. J is TRBJ2-5 and V is TRBV11-2; 11 bases are a match to TRBD2. CDR3 length: 16 amino acids. V shed 8 bases, J shed 4 bases, and the junction held 12 bases outside the gene matches. Germline lookup yields CDR1 SGHAT and CDR2 FQNNGV.

Details on this clonotype: A single base separates this from a much larger clone, so it may be a read error. The rearrangement joins TRBV12-3 or TRBV12-4 to TRBJ1-4; TRBD1 is a possible D gene (5 bases). This CDR3 is 16 amino acids long. The V end was cut by 3 bases, the J end by 0 bases, with 11 bases between. The chain's CDR3 is CASSFGDGATNEKLFF. The CDR3 nucleotides read TGTGCCAGCAGTTTTGGGGACGGTGCAACTAATGAAAAACTGTTTTTT.